A single sample is the source of the 20 T cell receptor beta chains below, sequenced in a study of control samples from healthy donors and cancer patients. Data came from immunoSEQ multiplex PCR; TCRdb stores just in-frame clones and leaves some out. The data show 150,000 to 160,000 clones, roughly 93% seen once. Input material: blood. The receptors come from a man between 45 and 60 years old in good health.

The V and J genes are TRBV19 and TRBJ1-4; D is unclear. The germline V gene has CDR1 LNHDA and CDR2 SQIVND (reference sequence). This CDR3 region has 15 residues. Trimming removed 2 bases at V and 5 bases at J, with 12 bases between. CDR3 region: CASSIQGSENEKLFF. The CDR3 coding sequence is TGTGCCAGTAGTATACAAGGCAGCGAGAATGAAAAACTGTTTTTT.

The chain combines TRBV11-2 with TRBJ2-1; 11 bases map to TRBD2. CDR1 is SGHAT, CDR2 FQNNGV, per germline. Unmatched junction bases numbered 7, after V lost 6 bases and J lost 6 bases. The CDR3 runs 15 residues. The CDR3, as DNA: TGTGCCAGCAGTCAACTAGCGGGAGCAGGCAATGAGCAGTTCTTC. It translates to CASSQLAGAGNEQFF.

This clone was found once. V and J are TRBV5-1 and TRBJ1-2; D is unresolved. Deletions cut 4 bases from V and 7 bases from J, with 14 bases between. The CDR3 sequence is 13 residues long. The germline V gene has CDR1 SGHRS and CDR2 YFSETQ. The CDR3 loop reads CASSLPPGAGYTF. DNA of the CDR3: TGCGCCAGCAGCCTCCCCCCGGGCGCTGGCTACACCTTC.

The genes are TRBV19 and TRBJ2-1, with D possibly matching TRBD1 (6 bases). Germline V lookup: CDR1 LNHDA, CDR2 SQIVND (reference sequence). This CDR3 comprises 16 residues. V lost 2 bases and J lost 3, with 14 bases in between. This chain's CDR3 is CASSILRGSDYNEQFF. Written as DNA, the CDR3 is TGTGCCAGTAGTATATTGAGGGGGTCCGACTACAATGAGCAGTTCTTC.

V is TRBV9 and J is TRBJ2-6, with unresolved D. The length of the CDR3 is 16 residues. Germline CDR1 and CDR2: SGDLS and YYNGEE. V dropped 0 bases and J dropped 0 bases, with 7 bases sitting between them. In DNA form, the CDR3 reads TGTGCCAGCAGCGTAGATAGGCTCTCTGGGGCCAACGTCCTGACTTTC. Translating gives CASSVDRLSGANVLTF.

The chain joins TRBV29-1 to TRBJ2-7, with D perhaps TRBD2 (6 bases). This CDR3 has 11 amino acids. V lost 5 bases and J lost 5, with 10 bases in between. Germline V gene lookup returns CDR1 SQVTM and CDR2 ANQGSEA. CDR3 nucleotides: TGCAGCGTTTCCAGGACTAACGAGCAGTACTTC. It translates to CSVSRTNEQYF.

The chain has TRBV5-1 and TRBJ2-7; 9 bases map to TRBD2. This CDR3 spans 14 amino acids. Germline CDR1 and CDR2: SGHRS and YFSETQ. Trimming cost V 4 bases and J 3 bases; bases outside gene matches: 5. This chain's CDR3 is CASSEASGVYEQYF. Written as DNA, the CDR3 is TGCGCCAGCAGCGAAGCTAGCGGGGTCTACGAGCAGTACTTC.

The chain joins TRBV18 to TRBJ1-5; unclear D gene. Germline lookup yields CDR1 KGHSH and CDR2 LQKENI. Trimming stripped 4 bases from V and 0 bases from J, with 7 bases between. The CDR3 runs 14 residues. The CDR3 DNA follows: TGTGCCAGCTCACAGAAGGATAGCAATCAGCCCCAGCATTTT. Translating gives CASSQKDSNQPQHF.

This clone was detected only once. The V call is TRBV7-3, the J call TRBJ2-3; 13 positions agree with TRBD2. Per germline, CDR1 SGHTA and CDR2 FQGTGA. Losses at the gene ends were 3 bases for V and 6 bases for J; bases not matched to a gene: 6. This CDR3 comprises 16 residues. The CDR3 protein is CASSLGTSGEVDTQYF. The CDR3 nucleotides read TGTGCCAGCAGCTTGGGGACTAGCGGGGAGGTGGATACGCAGTATTTT. The complete variable domain, with remaining parts taken from reference TRBV7-3 and TRBJ2-3, reads GAGVSQTPSNKVTEKGKYVELRCDPISGHTALYWYRQSLGQGPEFLIYFQGTGAADDSGLPNDRFFAVRPEGSVSTLKIQRTERGDSAVYLCASSLGTSGEVDTQYFGPGTRLTVL.

The rearrangement uses TRBV9 and TRBJ1-5; TRBD1 agrees at 9 bases. The V gene end was trimmed by 4 bases and the J gene end by 7 bases; junction bases not matched to a gene: 6. Germline V gives CDR1 SGDLS, CDR2 YYNGEE. CDR3 length: 14 amino acids. CDR3 sequence reads: CASSTGTGPQPQHF. The CDR3 DNA is TGTGCCAGCAGCACGGGGACAGGGCCACAGCCCCAGCATTTT. The entire variable domain, with the rest obtained from reference TRBV9 and TRBJ1-5, is as follows: DSGVTQTPKHLITATGQRVTLRCSPRSGDLSVYWYQQSLDQGLQFLIQYYNGEERAKGNILERFSAQQFPDLHSELNLSSLELGDSALYFCASSTGTGPQPQHFGDGTRLSIL.

The chain has TRBV12-3 or TRBV12-4 and TRBJ1-2; 8 bases fit TRBD1. This CDR3 has 13 amino acids. V trimming: 5 bases; J trimming: 8 bases; junction bases outside the gene matches: 7. The CDR3 DNA follows: TGTGCCAGCAGTGCAGGGGGCGCGGGGGGCTACACCTTC. As protein: CASSAGGAGGYTF.

In this sample, this clone turned up once. J is TRBJ2-2 and V is TRBV7-9; 9 bases line up with TRBD2. V lost 2 bases and J lost 1; bases outside the gene matches: 8. This CDR3 has 18 amino acids. Germline values: CDR1 SEHNR, CDR2 FQNEAQ (reference sequence). The CDR3 DNA is TGTGCCAGCAGCTTAAAATATCTAGCGGGACTGAACACCGGGGAGCTGTTTTTT. It yields the protein CASSLKYLAGLNTGELFF.

J is TRBJ1-2 and V is TRBV19; 11 nucleotides align to TRBD1. The CDR3 has 16 residues. V lost 2 bases, J lost 2 bases, and 4 bases stayed unmatched. Germline CDR1 is LNHDA and CDR2 is SQIVND (reference sequence). Here the CDR3 reads CASSINGQGANYGYTF. CDR3 bases: TGTGCCAGTAGTATAAATGGACAGGGGGCAAACTATGGCTACACCTTC.

The chain is built from TRBV7-9 and TRBJ2-5; D may be TRBD2 (5 bases). CDR1 and CDR2 from the germline V gene are SEHNR and FQNEAQ (reference sequence). Between the trimmed V and J ends, which lost 7 bases and 1 base, there was a span of 13 bases. The CDR3 loop spans 14 amino acids. The CDR3 DNA reads as TGTGCCAGCAACTTTCCGGGGTCCCAAGAGACCCAGTACTTC. Its translation is CASNFPGSQETQYF.

The gene calls are TRBV3-1 (or the pseudogene TRBV3-2) and TRBJ2-7; 12 nucleotides align to TRBD2. The trim removed 1 base at V and 4 bases at J, leaving 8 bases unmatched. The length of the CDR3 is 17 residues. CDR1 is LGHDT and CDR2 is YNNKEL in the germline V gene (reference sequence). CDR3 nucleotide sequence: TGTGCCAGCAGCCAAGTCCCCGGACTAGCGGGATTGTACGAGCAGTACTTC. Its translation: CASSQVPGLAGLYEQYF.

The chain recombines TRBV11-2 with TRBJ2-3; D possibly corresponds to TRBD2 (6 bases). Germline-derived CDR1 and CDR2 are SGHAT and FQNNGV. Trimming took off 4 bases at V and 0 bases at J, with 14 bases between the two ends. There are 16 residues in the CDR3. The CDR3 protein is CASSSSGTASTDTQYF. The DNA for the CDR3 is TGTGCCAGCAGCTCTTCCGGGACTGCTAGCACAGATACGCAGTATTTT.

J is TRBJ1-2 and V is TRBV27, with 9 bases that match TRBD1. The germline V gene encodes CDR1 MNHEY and CDR2 SMNVEV (reference sequence). The CDR3 has 15 residues. The V segment lost 6 bases and the J segment 4 bases; nucleotides outside the gene matches: 9. DNA of the CDR3: TGTGCCAGCAGGAGAAGCACAGGGGGCGTCTATGGCTACACCTTC. As protein: CASRRSTGGVYGYTF.

This chain uses TRBV28 with TRBJ1-2; 7 positions match TRBD1. The CDR3 has 14 residues. Germline V gene lookup returns CDR1 MDHEN and CDR2 SYDVKM. V trimming: 3 bases; J trimming: 4 bases; junction bases outside the gene matches: 5. CDR3 bases: TGTGCCAGCAGTTTCCGGCAGGGGGTCTATGGCTACACCTTC. Protein sequence: CASSFRQGVYGYTF.

The J gene is TRBJ1-2, the V gene TRBV19; D gene ambiguous. Germline-derived CDR1 and CDR2 are LNHDA and SQIVND (reference sequence). Trimming cost V 7 bases and J 4 bases, with 13 bases left between them. The CDR3 length is 13 residues. CDR3 DNA: TGTGCCAGTACCCCTGGTTGGACCTATGGCTACACCTTC. This sequence encodes CASTPGWTYGYTF. Complete variable domain (other parts from reference TRBV19 and TRBJ1-2): DGGITQSPKYLFRKEGQNVTLSCEQNLNHDAMYWYRQDPGQGLRLIYYSQIVNDFQKGDIAEGYSVSREKKESFPLTVTSAQKNPTAFYLCASTPGWTYGYTFGSGTRLTVV.

The chain is built from TRBV5-8 and TRBJ2-7, with 8 nucleotides matching TRBD2. V was pared by 1 base and J by 6 bases, with 6 bases of the junction left unmatched. The germline V gene encodes CDR1 SGHTS and CDR2 YDEGEE. There are 14 residues in the CDR3. The CDR3 spells CASSLTTSVGEQYF. The CDR3 nucleotides are TGTGCCAGCAGCTTGACGACTAGCGTGGGCGAGCAGTACTTC.